This T cell receptor (beta chain) appears in the sequencing data of a study of a mutant IDH1 vaccine in newly diagnosed glioma. Study summary: Once 4-6 weeks had passed after radiotherapy alone, vaccination started, or it started with temozolomide cycles.

The CDR3 runs 13 residues. CDR1 is SQVTM and CDR2 is ANQGSEA in the germline V gene. V lost 7 bases, J lost 9 bases, and 19 bases lay in between. Of note for this clone: What it binds is unknown.

Noted time point: week 5, during vaccination. Topical imiquimod accompanied each vaccine dose, which consisted of 300 ug of mutant IDH1 20-mer peptide. Profiled with immunoSEQ multiplex PCR; TCRdb holds only in-frame clones, not every one. The repertoire holds about 58,000 clones, with 84% as singletons. The input for sequencing was PBMCs, taken from a glioma patient whose treatment included an IDH1 peptide vaccine. This receptor was identified in a woman aged 50 to 65 with glioma. The V call is TRBV29-1, the J call TRBJ1-5; D gene uncertain. The CDR3 region is CSAPGSVSGPQHF. The CDR3 region has the DNA TGCAGCGCCCCAGGTAGTGTCAGCGGGCCCCAGCATTTT.